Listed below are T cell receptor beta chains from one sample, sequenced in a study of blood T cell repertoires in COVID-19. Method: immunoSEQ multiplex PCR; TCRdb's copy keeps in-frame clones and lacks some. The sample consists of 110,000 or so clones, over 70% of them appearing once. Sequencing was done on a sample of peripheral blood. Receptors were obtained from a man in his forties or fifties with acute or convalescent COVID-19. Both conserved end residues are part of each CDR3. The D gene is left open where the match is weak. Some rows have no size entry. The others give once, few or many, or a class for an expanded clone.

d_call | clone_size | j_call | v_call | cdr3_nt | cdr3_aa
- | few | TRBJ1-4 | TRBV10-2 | TGCGCCAGCAGTGAACAGGGAGCAACTAATGAAAAACTGTTTTTT | CASSEQGATNEKLFF
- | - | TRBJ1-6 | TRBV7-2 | TGTGCCAGCAGCTTAGACGGCTATAATTCACCCCTCCACTTT | CASSLDGYNSPLHF
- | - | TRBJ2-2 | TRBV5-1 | TGCGCCAGCGGGGGGGCTGGCGGGGAGCTGTTTTTT | CASGGAGGELFF
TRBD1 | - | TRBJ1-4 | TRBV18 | TGTGCCAGCTCAGACAGGGGGCGATTTACTAATGAAAAACTGTTTTTT | CASSDRGRFTNEKLFF
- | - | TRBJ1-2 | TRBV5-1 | TGCGCCAGCAGCTTGGACGGAGCTAACTATGGCTACACCTTC | CASSLDGANYGYTF
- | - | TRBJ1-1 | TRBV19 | TGTGCCAGCCAGGAGGGGGGGGCGCACACTGAAGCTTTCTTT | CASQEGGAHTEAFF
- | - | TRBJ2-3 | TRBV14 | TGTGCCAGCAGCCGACCGGGACTCACAGATACGCAGTATTTT | CASSRPGLTDTQYF
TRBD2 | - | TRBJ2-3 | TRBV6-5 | TGTGCCAGCAGCCTAGCGGGGGGGATGGGCGATACGCAGTATTTT | CASSLAGGMGDTQYF
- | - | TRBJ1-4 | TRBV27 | TGTGCCAGCAGTGCGAACAGGGACGCGGCTAATGAAAAACTGTTTTTT | CASSANRDAANEKLFF
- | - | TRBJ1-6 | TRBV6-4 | TGTGCCAGCAGTGACTCCAGGGATAATTCACCCCTCCACTTT | CASSDSRDNSPLHF
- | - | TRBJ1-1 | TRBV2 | TGTGCCAGCAGTTACCAGGGTAACACTGAAGCTTTCTTT | CASSYQGNTEAFF
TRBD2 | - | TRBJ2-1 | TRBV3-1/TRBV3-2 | TGTGCCAGCAGCCTAAACGGGGGGGTATACAATGAGCAGTTCTTC | CASSLNGGVYNEQFF
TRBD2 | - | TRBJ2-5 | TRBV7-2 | TGTGCCAGCAGCTTAGCGCAGCGGGGGGTTAAGGAGACCCAGTACTTC | CASSLAQRGVKETQYF
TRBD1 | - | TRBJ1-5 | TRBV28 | TGTGCCAGCAGTTTTGCGGGACAGGGGGCGCCTCAGCCCCAGCATTTT | CASSFAGQGAPQPQHF
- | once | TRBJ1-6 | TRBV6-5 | TGTGCCAGCACCGAACGGACAGATCGTTCACCCCTCCACTTT | CASTERTDRSPLHF
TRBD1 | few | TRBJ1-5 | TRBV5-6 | TGTGCCAGCAGCCCCGAGCGAGGGCAGGGGGATCAGCCCCAGCATTTT | CASSPERGQGDQPQHF
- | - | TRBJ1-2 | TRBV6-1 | TGTGCCAGCAGTGAAAGGGGTTCCGGGCCGCGGAGCTACACCTTC | CASSERGSGPRSYTF
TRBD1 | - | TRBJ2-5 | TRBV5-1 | TGCGCCAGCAGCTTCGGACAGGGTAGGGAGACCCAGTACTTC | CASSFGQGRETQYF
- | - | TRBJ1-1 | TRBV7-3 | TGTGCCAGCAGCTTACACAGGGATACTGAAGCTTTCTTT | CASSLHRDTEAFF
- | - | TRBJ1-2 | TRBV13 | TGTGCCAGCACCTACGGTAGGGGCCAAGCTAACTATGGCTACACCTTC | CASTYGRGQANYGYTF
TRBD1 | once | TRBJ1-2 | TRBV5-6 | TGTGCCAGCAGCTTGGGACAGGGGAACTATGGCTACACCTTC | CASSLGQGNYGYTF
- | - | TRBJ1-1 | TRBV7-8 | TGTGCCAGCAGCTTAAGCCTGAACACTGAAGCTTTCTTT | CASSLSLNTEAFF
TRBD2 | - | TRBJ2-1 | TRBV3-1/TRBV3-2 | TGTGCCAGCAGTCCCGGGACTAGGGATGGGAATGAGCAGTTCTTC | CASSPGTRDGNEQFF
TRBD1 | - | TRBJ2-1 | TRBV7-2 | TGTGCCAGCAGCTTAGGGGGGACAGCTTCCTACAATGAGCAGTTCTTC | CASSLGGTASYNEQFF
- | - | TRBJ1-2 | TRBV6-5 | TGTGCCAGCAGTTATGGGCAGGGCACTTACTATGGCTACACCTTC | CASSYGQGTYYGYTF
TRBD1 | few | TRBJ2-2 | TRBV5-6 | TGTGCCAGCAGCTGGGACAGGGAGGGCACCGGGGAGCTGTTTTTT | CASSWDREGTGELFF
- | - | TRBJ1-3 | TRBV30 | TGTGCCTGGAGTTTTGACGGGAGCTCTGGAAACACCATATATTTT | CAWSFDGSSGNTIYF
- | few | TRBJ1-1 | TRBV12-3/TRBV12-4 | TGTGCCAGCAGTTCCAGGGGATTCACTGAAGCTTTCTTT | CASSSRGFTEAFF
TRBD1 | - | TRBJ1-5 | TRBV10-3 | TGTGCCATCAGTGAGTCGGGACAGGGGTGGGAAAACGGTCAGCCCCAGCATTTT | CAISESGQGWENGQPQHF
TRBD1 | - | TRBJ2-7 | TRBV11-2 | TGTGCCAGCAGCGAAGGACAGGCGAATATTGCCTACGAGCAGTACTTC | CASSEGQANIAYEQYF
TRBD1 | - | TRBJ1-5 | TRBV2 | TGTGCCAGCAGTGGGACAGGGGAACAGCCCCAGCATTTT | CASSGTGEQPQHF
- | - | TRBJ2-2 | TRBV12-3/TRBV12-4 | TGTGCCAGCATCCTCGCCGGGGAGCTGTTTTTT | CASILAGELFF
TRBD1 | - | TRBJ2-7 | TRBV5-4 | TGTGCCAGCAGCTTGGGGACAGGGTTGTTCTACGAGCAGTACTTC | CASSLGTGLFYEQYF